This T cell receptor (beta chain) came from a study of metastatic and nonmetastatic thyroid tumors. In regard to this clone: A much larger clone differs by one base, so this may be a read error. Other DNA sequences in the sample encode the same CDR3.

Until they underwent thyroid surgery, no patient had received any treatment. Using MiXCR, TCRdb re-called clones from the PCR reads. Here the sample spans some 30,000 clones, 25% to 30% being singletons. The germline CDR1 and CDR2 sequences are SGHAT and FQDESV (reference sequence). This CDR3 region has 15 residues. Between the trimmed V and J ends, which lost 5 bases and 0 bases, there was a span of 12 bases. The rearrangement links TRBV11-1 to TRBJ2-3, with D maybe TRBD2 (6 bases). The sequencing input was blood. The source of this sequence is a female donor with papillary thyroid cancer or a benign thyroid nodule (not recorded which). Some clones in this sample may be carry-over from other donors' samples. The CDR3 spells CASSNSGPSTDTQYF. The CDR3 nucleotides read TGTGCCAGCAGCAATAGCGGTCCTAGCACAGATACGCAGTATTTT.